This T cell receptor beta chain was identified during a study of vaccination and CD4 T cells after COVID-19. Study overall: The convalescent group had six males, four females, seven Caucasians, two Asians, one multiracial. Typically, post-vaccine samples were obtained a median about 79 days after dose two, within a range of 14 to 241.

Comments on this clonotype: The antigen remains unidentified.

CDR1 is SEHNR and CDR2 is FQNEAQ in the germline V gene (reference sequence). There are 16 residues in the CDR3. With 3 bases clipped from V and 5 bases from J, the junction kept 8 bases outside the gene matches. Treatment described: roughly 10-day PBMC culture with coronavirus spike peptide pools or control peptides (ViraFEST assay). Before the COVID-19 pandemic (2011-2018), CD4+ T cells were obtained from the unexposed donor. Once obtained from cultured CD4+ T cells, the DNA was sequenced using the Oncomine TCR Beta short-read assay. After culture, CD4+ T cells served as the source for genomic DNA extraction. Each CDR3 protein is one row after TCRdb ran MiXCR on the PCR reads. This sample has about 8,300 distinct CDR3 sequences, with approximately 49% found just once. Study conclusions and caveats: In convalescent patients, a median roughly 90% of reactive clones appeared only post-vaccination.

V is TRBV7-9 and J is TRBJ2-2; TRBD2 agrees at 8 bases. The receptor comes from a human donor in good health. Sequencing used CD4+ T cells from blood, cultured in vitro. CDR3 in DNA: TGTGCCAGCAGCTTCTTAAGCGGGAGTGGTACCGGGGAGCTGTTTTTT. Protein product: CASSFLSGSGTGELFF. The full variable domain, completed using reference TRBV7-9 and TRBJ2-2, is DTGVSQNPRHKITKRGQNVTFRCDPISEHNRLYWYRQTLGQGPEFLTYFQNEAQLEKSRLLSDRFSAERPKGSFSTLEIQRTEQGDSAMYLCASSFLSGSGTGELFFGEGSRLTVL.